The T cell receptor (beta chain) under discussion was sequenced for a study of cytomegalovirus exposure and HLA in healthy donors. The CDR3 totals 15 residues. Germline V gene sequence: CDR1 MNHEY, CDR2 SVGAGI. J gave up 1 base and V 7 bases, and 9 bases lay outside the gene matches. The donors (healthy individuals) were bone marrow donors. Despite likely unrecorded immune exposures, the donors were nominally healthy at the time of sampling. Primers: 60 Vbeta forward and 13 Jbeta reverse. TCRdb's copy holds only in-frame clones and misses some; the assay was immunoSEQ multiplex PCR. This table has under 250,000 clones, approximately 80% appearing once. Findings of the study overall: In a later analysis, productive TCRs from donors in an Asian-associated ancestry cluster reportedly carried fewer N-insertions than the cohort mean.

A few counts support this clone. No antigen is known for it. This chain connects TRBV6-5 to TRBJ2-7; 8 bases map to TRBD1. The receptor's source is a boy between 2 and 15 years old in good health and CMV-seronegative. Input material: PBMCs. The CDR3 spells CASTYRTGRSYEQYF. CDR3 nucleotides: TGTGCCAGCACCTACCGGACAGGGAGATCCTACGAGCAGTACTTC.